This TCR beta chain came from a study of molecular identifiers for immune sequencing clone quantification. A note on this clonotype: As yet, its antigen is unknown.

Whole-study results and caveats: Spiked Jurkat TCR RNA equal to one cell could reportedly be picked out among one million naive cells.

Methods described previously were used for bulk TCR libraries, and listed TCR primers were applied. TCRdb re-called the PCR reads with MiXCR, one entry per CDR3 protein. The data contain more than 450,000 distinct CDR3 sequences, over 20% of them singletons. Every naive CD8 library was made from between roughly 20,000 and 1,000,000 sorted cells with 10%, 30% or 50% RNA. A CD8+CD4-CCR7+CD45RA+ gate was used to sort naive CD8 T cells. The CDR3 runs 14 residues. V was trimmed by 2 bases and J by 0 bases, leaving 8 bases between them. CDR1 and CDR2 (germline): MNHEY, SVGAGI. Sequences were obtained from naive CD8+ T cells from blood, with Jurkat cell RNA spiked in. The subset denotes: FACS-sorted CD8+CD4-CCR7+CD45RA+ naive T cells. The source of this sequence is a human donor in good health. Some libraries in this study had Jurkat cell RNA spiked in. The rearrangement links TRBV6-5 to TRBJ2-7, with D hard to call. In DNA form, the CDR3 reads TGTGCCAGCAGTTACGGGCTGTACTCCTACGAGCAGTACTTC. This encodes CASSYGLYSYEQYF.